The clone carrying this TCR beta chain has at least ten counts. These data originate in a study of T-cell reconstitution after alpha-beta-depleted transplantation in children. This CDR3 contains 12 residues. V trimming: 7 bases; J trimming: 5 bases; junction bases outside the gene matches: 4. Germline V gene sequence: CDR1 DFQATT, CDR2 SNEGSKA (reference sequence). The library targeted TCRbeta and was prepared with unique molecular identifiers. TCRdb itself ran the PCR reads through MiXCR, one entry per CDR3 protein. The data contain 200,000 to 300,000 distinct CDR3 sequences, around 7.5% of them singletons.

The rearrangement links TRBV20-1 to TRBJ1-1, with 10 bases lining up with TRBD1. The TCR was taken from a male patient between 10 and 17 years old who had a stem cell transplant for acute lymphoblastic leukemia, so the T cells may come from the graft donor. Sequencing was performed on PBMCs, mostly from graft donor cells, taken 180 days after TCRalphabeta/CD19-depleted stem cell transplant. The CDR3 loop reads CSGADRGTEAFF. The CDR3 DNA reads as TGCAGTGGGGCGGACAGGGGGACTGAAGCTTTCTTT.